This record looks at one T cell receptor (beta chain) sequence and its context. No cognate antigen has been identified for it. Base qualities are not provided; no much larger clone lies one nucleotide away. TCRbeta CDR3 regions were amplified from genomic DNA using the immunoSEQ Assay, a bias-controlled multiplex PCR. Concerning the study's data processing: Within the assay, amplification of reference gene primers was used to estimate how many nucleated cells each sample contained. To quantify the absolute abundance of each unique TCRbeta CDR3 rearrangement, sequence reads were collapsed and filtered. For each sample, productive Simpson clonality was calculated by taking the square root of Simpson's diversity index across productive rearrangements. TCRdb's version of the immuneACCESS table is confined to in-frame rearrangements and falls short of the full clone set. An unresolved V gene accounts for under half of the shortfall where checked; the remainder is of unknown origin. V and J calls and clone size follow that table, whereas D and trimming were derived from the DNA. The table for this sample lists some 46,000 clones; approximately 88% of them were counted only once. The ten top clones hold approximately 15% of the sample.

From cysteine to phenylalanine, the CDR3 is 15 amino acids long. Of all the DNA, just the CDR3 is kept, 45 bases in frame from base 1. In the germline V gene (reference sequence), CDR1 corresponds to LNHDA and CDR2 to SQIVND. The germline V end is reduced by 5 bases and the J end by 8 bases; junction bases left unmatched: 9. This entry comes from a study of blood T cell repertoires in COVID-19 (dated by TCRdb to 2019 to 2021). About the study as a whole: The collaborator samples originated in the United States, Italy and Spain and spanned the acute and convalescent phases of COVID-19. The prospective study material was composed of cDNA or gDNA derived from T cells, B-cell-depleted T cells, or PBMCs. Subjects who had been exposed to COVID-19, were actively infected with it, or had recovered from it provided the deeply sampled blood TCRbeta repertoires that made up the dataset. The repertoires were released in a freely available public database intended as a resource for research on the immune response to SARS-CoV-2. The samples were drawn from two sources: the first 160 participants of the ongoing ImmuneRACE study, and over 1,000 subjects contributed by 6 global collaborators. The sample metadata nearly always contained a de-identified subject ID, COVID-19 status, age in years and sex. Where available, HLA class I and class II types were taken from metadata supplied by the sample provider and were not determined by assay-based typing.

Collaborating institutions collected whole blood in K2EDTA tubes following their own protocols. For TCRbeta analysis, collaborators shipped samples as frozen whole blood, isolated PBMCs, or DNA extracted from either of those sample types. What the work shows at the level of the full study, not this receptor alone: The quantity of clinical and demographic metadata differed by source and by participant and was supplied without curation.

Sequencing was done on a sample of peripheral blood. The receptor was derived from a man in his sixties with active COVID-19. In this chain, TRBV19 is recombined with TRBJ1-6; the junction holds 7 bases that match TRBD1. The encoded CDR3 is CASSASGTADSPLHF. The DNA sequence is TGTGCCAGTAGTGCCTCCGGGACAGCCGATTCACCCCTCCACTTT. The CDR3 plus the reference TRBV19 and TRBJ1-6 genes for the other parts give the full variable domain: DGGITQSPKYLFRKEGQNVTLSCEQNLNHDAMYWYRQDPGQGLRLIYYSQIVNDFQKGDIAEGYSVSREKKESFPLTVTSAQKNPTAFYLCASSASGTADSPLHFGNGTRLTVT.